This passage covers 29 T cell receptor beta chains from one sample sequenced in a study of cytomegalovirus exposure and HLA in healthy donors. Amplification used 60 Vbeta primers and 13 Jbeta primers. TCRdb's copy holds only in-frame clones and misses some; the assay was immunoSEQ multiplex PCR. The repertoire holds tens of thousands of clones, nearly 80% seen once, with 3.5% to 5.5% in the top ten. Sequencing was carried out using PBMCs. These receptor sequences come from a woman in her 40s in good health and CMV-seropositive.

The chain uses TRBV7-8 and TRBJ1-1; D is ambiguous. The germline CDR1 and CDR2 sequences are SGHVS and FQNEAQ. CDR3 length: 15 residues. Trimming pared 0 bases from V and 1 base from J, leaving 9 bases between. The CDR3 loop is CASSLAQLKNTEAFF. Written as DNA, the CDR3 is TGTGCCAGCAGCTTAGCCCAACTCAAGAACACTGAAGCTTTCTTT.

The rearrangement uses TRBV7-9 and TRBJ2-2, with TRBD2 matching over 9 bases. V shed 2 bases and J 6 bases; nucleotides not matched to a gene: 10. This CDR3 region has 17 residues. Germline CDR1 and CDR2: SEHNR and FQNEAQ (reference sequence). CDR3 nucleotides: TGTGCCAGCAGCTTAAGGAAGCGGGAGGTAGACCCCGGGGAGCTGTTTTTT. The encoded protein is CASSLRKREVDPGELFF. The variable domain in full, with the rest retrieved from reference TRBV7-9 and TRBJ2-2, is DTGVSQNPRHKITKRGQNVTFRCDPISEHNRLYWYRQTLGQGPEFLTYFQNEAQLEKSRLLSDRFSAERPKGSFSTLEIQRTEQGDSAMYLCASSLRKREVDPGELFFGEGSRLTVL.

The chain is built from TRBV18 and TRBJ1-2; no firm D call. Germline CDR1 KGHSH, CDR2 LQKENI. Trimming stripped 4 bases from V and 4 bases from J, with 10 bases between. This CDR3 has 13 residues. The CDR3 loop is CASSRGGVYGYTF. Here the CDR3 DNA reads TGTGCCAGCTCACGAGGCGGGGTCTATGGCTACACCTTC. Drawing the rest from reference TRBV18 and TRBJ1-2, the complete variable domain is NAGVMQNPRHLVRRRGQEARLRCSPMKGHSHVYWYRQLPEEGLKFMVYLQKENIIDESGMPKERFSAEFPKEGPSILRIQQVVRGDSAAYFCASSRGGVYGYTFGSGTRLTVV.

The chain uses TRBV5-1 and TRBJ2-7; the D gene is possibly TRBD1 (6 bases). The length of the CDR3 is 15 residues. Trimming removed 3 bases from V and 1 base from J, with 14 bases in between. Germline V lookup: CDR1 SGHRS, CDR2 YFSETQ. Here the CDR3 reads CASSYSGRGSYEQYF. DNA for the CDR3: TGCGCCAGCAGCTATTCCGGCAGGGGTTCCTACGAGCAGTACTTC. The full variable domain, in which reference TRBV5-1 and TRBJ2-7 provide the parts outside the CDR3, is KAGVTQTPRYLIKTRGQQVTLSCSPISGHRSVSWYQQTPGQGLQFLFEYFSETQRNKGNFPGRFSGRQFSNSRSEMNVSTLELGDSALYLCASSYSGRGSYEQYFGPGTRLTVT.

This chain links TRBV6-5 with TRBJ2-5; 11 bases map to TRBD1. V was pared by 5 bases and J by 3 bases, with 5 bases of the junction left unmatched. Germline loops: CDR1 MNHEY, CDR2 SVGAGI. The CDR3 has 15 residues. The CDR3 is CASSRTGGEEETQYF. The CDR3 DNA sequence: TGTGCCAGCAGTCGGACAGGGGGCGAGGAAGAGACCCAGTACTTC.

V gene TRBV5-4 combines with J gene TRBJ2-7; D is possibly TRBD2 (6 bases). With 4 bases removed from V and 7 bases from J, the gap between germline ends came to 15 bases. This CDR3 comprises 13 residues. The V gene's germline CDR1 is SGHNT and CDR2 YYREEE (reference sequence). CDR3 sequence reads: CASSRGGTGEQYF. The CDR3 bases are TGTGCCAGCAGCCGCGGCGGGACGGGGGAGCAGTACTTC.

This clone was counted a few times. The rearrangement joins TRBV2 to TRBJ1-3; 9 bases are a match to TRBD1. The CDR3 is 15 amino acids. The germline V gene has CDR1 SNHLY and CDR2 FYNNEI. The V and J ends lost 6 bases and 1 base, in that order; junction bases with no gene match: 4. The CDR3 region has the DNA TGTGCCAGCAGCCAGGACAGGGGATCTGGAAACACCATATATTTT. It yields the protein CASSQDRGSGNTIYF.

The chain uses TRBV13 and TRBJ2-1; 10 nucleotides match TRBD2. Germline-derived CDR1 and CDR2 are PRHDT and FYEKMQ (reference sequence). This CDR3 contains 15 residues. V shed 3 bases, J shed 3 bases, and the junction held 2 bases outside the gene matches. Here the CDR3 reads CASSFRTSGYNEQFF. CDR3 coding DNA: TGTGCCAGCAGCTTTAGGACTAGCGGCTACAATGAGCAGTTCTTC. The variable domain in full, completed from reference TRBV13 and TRBJ2-1, reads AAGVIQSPRHLIKEKRETATLKCYPIPRHDTVYWYQQGPGQDPQFLISFYEKMQSDKGSIPDRFSAQQFSDYHSELNMSSLELGDSALYFCASSFRTSGYNEQFFGPGTRLTVL.

The V gene is TRBV10-3, the J gene TRBJ2-7; 10 bases fit TRBD2. Looked up from germline, CDR1 is ENHRY and CDR2 is SYGVKD. The CDR3 totals 14 residues. V lost 6 bases to trimming and J lost 1 base; unmatched junction nucleotides: 3. CDR3 bases: TGTGCCATCAGCACGGGACTAGCGTCCTACGAGCAGTACTTC. This translates into CAISTGLASYEQYF.

The chain links TRBV6-6 to TRBJ2-7; weak D call: TRBD1 (5 bases). Trimming left V 2 bases short and J 2 bases short, with 10 bases between. The CDR3 is made up of 14 amino acids. CDR1 and CDR2 from the germline V gene are MNHNY and SVGAGI (reference sequence). CDR3 region: CASSYKGAAYEQYF. CDR3 in DNA: TGTGCCAGCAGTTACAAAGGGGCGGCCTACGAGCAGTACTTC.

This clone was detected only a few times. The rearrangement uses TRBV30 and TRBJ2-7; D uncertain. The CDR3 is 15 amino acids. V lost 4 bases to trimming and J lost 3 bases, with 19 bases between them. CDR1 is GTSNPN, CDR2 SVGIG, per germline (reference sequence). The CDR3 bases are TGTGCCTGGAAAACGCTCCTAAGCCCAAACTACGAGCAGTACTTC. Residues: CAWKTLLSPNYEQYF. The whole variable domain, remainder taken from reference TRBV30 and TRBJ2-7, is SQTIHQWPATLVQPVGSPLSLECTVEGTSNPNLYWYRQAAGRGLQLLFYSVGIGQISSEVPQNLSASRPQDRQFILSSKKLLLSDSGFYLCAWKTLLSPNYEQYFGPGTRLTVT.

The chain recombines TRBV11-3 with TRBJ2-4; the D is unclear. V gave up 5 bases and J gave up 7 bases, with 12 bases separating them. Per germline, CDR1 SGHNT and CDR2 YENEEA. The length of the CDR3 is 13 residues. The CDR3 region has the DNA TGTGCCAGCAGCCCTGGGCAGATGAACATTCAGTACTTC. It codes for CASSPGQMNIQYF.

This clone was picked up a small number of times. The chain has TRBV4-3 and TRBJ2-5, with a possible D match to TRBD2 (5 bases). The CDR3 consists of 13 residues. Trimming left V 4 bases short and J 7 bases short, with 13 bases between. Germline CDR1 and CDR2: LGHNA and YSLEER. Here the CDR3 reads CASSPLRGGTQYF. For the CDR3, the DNA is TGCGCCAGCAGCCCCCTTAGAGGAGGGACCCAGTACTTC.

This chain connects TRBV4-2 to TRBJ2-7; TRBD2 matches at 7 bases. The CDR3 is 15 amino acids. CDR1 and CDR2 from the germline V gene are LGHNA and YNFKEQ. The V segment lost 0 bases and the J segment 6 bases; nucleotides outside the gene matches: 8. CDR3 sequence (DNA): TGTGCCAGCAGCCAAGATGGGGGGGGGTCTAGCGAGCAGTACTTC. It specifies CASSQDGGGSSEQYF.

This sequence joins TRBV6-5 and TRBJ2-1, with 10 bases that match TRBD2. V trimming: 2 bases; J trimming: 4 bases; junction bases outside the gene matches: 2. The V gene's germline CDR1 is MNHEY and CDR2 SVGAGI. This CDR3 region has 15 residues. The CDR3 nucleotides are TGTGCCAGCAGTTACGGACTAGCGGCTTACAATGAGCAGTTCTTC. Amino acid sequence: CASSYGLAAYNEQFF.

The chain recombines TRBV15 with TRBJ2-1, with 7 positions matching TRBD2. This CDR3 comprises 15 residues. V trimming: 1 base; J trimming: 5 bases; junction bases outside the gene matches: 5. Germline V gene lookup returns CDR1 LNHNV and CDR2 YYDKDF (reference sequence). The CDR3 DNA sequence: TGTGCCACCAGCAGAGGCAGGGAGGGTCACAATGAGCAGTTCTTC. Its translation: CATSRGREGHNEQFF. Full variable domain (rest looked up from reference TRBV15 and TRBJ2-1): DAMVIQNPRYQVTQFGKPVTLSCSQTLNHNVMYWYQQKSSQAPKLLFHYYDKDFNNEADTPDNFQSRRPNTSFCFLDIRSPGLGDTAMYLCATSRGREGHNEQFFGPGTRLTVL.

This clone was detected a few times. The CDR3 loop is CSVVKGLTGNTIYF. CDR3 nucleotides: TGCAGCGTTGTTAAGGGGTTAACTGGAAACACCATATATTTT. The chain has TRBV29-1 and TRBJ1-3; perhaps TRBD1 as D (5 bases). CDR1 SQVTM and CDR2 ANQGSEA come from the germline V gene. The CDR3 is made up of 14 amino acids. Trimming removed 4 bases at V and 2 bases at J, with 12 bases between.

This clone was detected once. The chain carries TRBV5-4 and TRBJ1-1; no definite D call. This CDR3 region has 15 residues. Trimming shortened V by 4 bases and J by 0 bases, and 13 bases separated the two germline ends. The germline V gene encodes CDR1 SGHNT and CDR2 YYREEE (reference sequence). The CDR3 DNA reads TGTGCCAGCAGCCCGGGAAGAAACATGAACACTGAAGCTTTCTTT. Amino acids: CASSPGRNMNTEAFF.

This clone is a singleton in its sample. The chain employs TRBV9 and TRBJ2-5, with TRBD2 identical over 10 bases. The CDR3 covers 15 residues. The germline V gene has CDR1 SGDLS and CDR2 YYNGEE. The V segment lost 4 bases and the J segment 2 bases; nucleotides outside the gene matches: 5. The CDR3 coding sequence is TGTGCCAGCAGCTTACTAGCGGGGCCGCAAGAGACCCAGTACTTC. This encodes CASSLLAGPQETQYF.

The chain uses TRBV7-3 and TRBJ2-6; a weak D match, TRBD1 (5 bases). CDR1 and CDR2 (germline): SGHTA, FQGTGA. The CDR3 has 15 residues. V was clipped by 4 bases and J by 2 bases, with 9 bases between them. The CDR3 spells CASSSGSTGANVLTF. Written as DNA, the CDR3 is TGTGCCAGCAGCTCAGGGTCAACTGGGGCCAACGTCCTGACTTTC.

The V and J genes are TRBV7-9 and TRBJ2-3, with TRBD1 matching 8 bases. CDR3 length equals 15 residues. CDR1 and CDR2 (germline): SEHNR, FQNEAQ (reference sequence). V dropped 5 bases and J dropped 2; count of bases not matched to a gene: 6. The CDR3 nucleotides are TGTGCCAGCAGCGCCCCGGGACAGGCCACAGATACGCAGTATTTT. It is translated as CASSAPGQATDTQYF.

This sequence joins TRBV19 and TRBJ2-1, with 12 bases aligning to TRBD2. Germline assignment: CDR1 LNHDA and CDR2 SQIVND (reference sequence). V shed 5 bases and J 4 bases; nucleotides not matched to a gene: 3. The CDR3 is 15 residues long. CDR3 region: CASSPGLAGYNEQFF. CDR3 coding DNA: TGTGCCAGTAGTCCAGGACTAGCGGGGTACAATGAGCAGTTCTTC.

This clone was seen a few times. The rearrangement links TRBV28 to TRBJ1-6; 7 positions match TRBD1. Germline-derived CDR1 and CDR2 are MDHEN and SYDVKM. The ends lost 2 bases at V and 9 bases at J; junction bases unmatched: 4. The CDR3 is 14 residues long. The CDR3 loop reads CASSLGQGGSPLHF. The CDR3 coding sequence is TGTGCCAGCAGTTTAGGTCAGGGGGGTTCACCCCTCCACTTT.

V and J are TRBV7-9 and TRBJ2-1; 7 nucleotides line up with TRBD2. The CDR3 sequence is 14 residues long. Germline assignment: CDR1 SEHNR and CDR2 FQNEAQ (reference sequence). The J segment lost 7 bases and the V segment lost 5 bases, leaving 8 bases of the junction unmatched. DNA of the CDR3: TGTGCCAGCAGCGTAGGGGCTAGCGGAAATGAGCAGTTCTTC. Translating gives CASSVGASGNEQFF.

The rearrangement joins TRBV4-2 to TRBJ2-5, with TRBD2 as a possible D gene (6 bases). The DNA end favors TRBJ2-7, so the J call may be wrong. CDR1 and CDR2 (germline): LGHNA, YNFKEQ. The CDR3 has 12 residues. In DNA, the CDR3 is TGTGCCAGCAGCCAGGAGGGGTACGAGCAGTACTTC. This codes for CASSQEGYEQYF.

This clone was detected once. The chain couples TRBV7-2 to TRBJ2-7; 7 bases are shared with TRBD2. Germline CDR1 and CDR2: SGHTA and FQGNSA. The J segment lost 4 bases and the V segment lost 1 base, leaving 13 bases of the junction unmatched. This CDR3 has 17 residues. In DNA, the CDR3 is TGTGCCAGCAGCTTAGTGACTAGCATCTCATCCTTTTACGAGCAGTACTTC. Protein product: CASSLVTSISSFYEQYF.

V is TRBV5-4 and J is TRBJ2-3; D may be TRBD2 (6 bases). The CDR3 runs 13 residues. Trimming stripped 4 bases from V and 5 bases from J, with 11 bases between. Germline CDR1 is SGHNT and CDR2 is YYREEE (reference sequence). The CDR3 here is CASSRELRDTQYF. CDR3 DNA: TGTGCCAGCAGCCGGGAGTTGAGAGATACGCAGTATTTT.

A remark on this clone: Its ends do not fully match the called genes, so a read error is possible. This sample includes further DNA sequences coding for the same CDR3. The CDR3 reads CASSQPTPHEQYF. In DNA form, the CDR3 reads TGTGCCAGCAGCCAACCGACTCCCCACGAGCAGTACTTC. V gene TRBV4-1 combines with J gene TRBJ2-7; D gene uncertain. The CDR3 spans 13 residues. Germline CDR1 reads MGHRA; CDR2 reads YSYEKL.

The rearrangement links TRBV7-8 to TRBJ2-3; 11 nucleotides align to TRBD2. This CDR3 has 14 residues. The J segment lost 6 bases and the V segment lost 5 bases, leaving 4 bases of the junction unmatched. Germline V gene lookup returns CDR1 SGHVS and CDR2 FQNEAQ. The CDR3 is CASSGTSGGDTQYF. The CDR3 coding sequence is TGTGCCAGCAGCGGGACTAGCGGTGGGGATACGCAGTATTTT.